A single sample is the source of the 11 T cell receptor beta chains below, sequenced in a study of OX40 agonist ivuxolimab in advanced cancers. The table came from immunoSEQ multiplex PCR; TCRdb's copy has only in-frame clones and leaves some out. The data show 77,000 or so clones, more than 65% seen once. This material consisted of CD4+ or CD8+ T cells sorted from blood, taken in a trial of the OX40 agonist ivuxolimab. The receptor set was obtained from an adult with an advanced solid tumor such as melanoma, head and neck, liver or kidney cancer.

This clone was observed once. The chain carries TRBV7-9 and TRBJ1-3, with D perhaps TRBD1 (5 bases). Trimming removed 5 bases at V and 0 bases at J, with 8 bases between. From germline, CDR1 is SEHNR and CDR2 FQNEAQ (reference sequence). The CDR3 length is 14 residues. DNA for the CDR3: TGTGCCAGCAGCCCCGGGGGCTCTGGAAACACCATATATTTT. Translated: CASSPGGSGNTIYF. Full variable domain (outside the CDR3, taken from reference TRBV7-9 and TRBJ1-3): DTGVSQNPRHKITKRGQNVTFRCDPISEHNRLYWYRQTLGQGPEFLTYFQNEAQLEKSRLLSDRFSAERPKGSFSTLEIQRTEQGDSAMYLCASSPGGSGNTIYFGEGSWLTVV.

This clone was picked up a small number of times. The sample has other DNA sequences that encode this CDR3 too. The chain has TRBV5-1 and TRBJ1-2; D possibly corresponds to TRBD1 (6 bases). CDR1 SGHRS and CDR2 YFSETQ come from the germline V gene. CDR3 size: 13 residues. Trimming removed 3 bases at V and 2 bases at J, with 8 bases between. Here the CDR3 DNA reads TGCGCCAGCAGCTCACAGGGAAACTATGGCTACACCTTC. Translated, it gives CASSSQGNYGYTF.

This clone has a handful of counts. The chain has TRBV19 and TRBJ2-3; D not resolved. Per the germline V gene, CDR1 is LNHDA and CDR2 is SQIVND (reference sequence). CDR3 length: 14 residues. The V and J ends lost 6 bases and 0 bases respectively, with 10 bases between them. The CDR3: CASRGSLSTDTQYF. The CDR3 region has the DNA TGTGCCAGTAGGGGGTCCCTTAGCACAGATACGCAGTATTTT. The full variable domain, completed using reference TRBV19 and TRBJ2-3, is DGGITQSPKYLFRKEGQNVTLSCEQNLNHDAMYWYRQDPGQGLRLIYYSQIVNDFQKGDIAEGYSVSREKKESFPLTVTSAQKNPTAFYLCASRGSLSTDTQYFGPGTRLTVL.

V is TRBV29-1 and J is TRBJ1-1, with 11 bases identical to TRBD1. The germline gives CDR1 SQVTM, CDR2 ANQGSEA. This CDR3 comprises 13 residues. The V and J ends lost 4 bases and 4 bases, in that order; junction bases with no gene match: 2. CDR3 in amino acids: CSVVGTGGTEAFF. For the CDR3, the DNA is TGCAGCGTTGTTGGGACAGGGGGCACTGAAGCTTTCTTT.

The chain has TRBV6-5 and TRBJ1-4; D perhaps matches TRBD1 (5 bases). CDR1 is MNHEY, CDR2 SVGAGI, per germline. The CDR3 contains 15 residues. The V gene lost 0 bases and the J gene lost 7 bases, with 12 bases spanning the gap. CDR3 in amino acids: CASSYSGDSFEKLFF. The CDR3 nucleotides read TGTGCCAGCAGTTACTCGGGGGACTCCTTTGAAAAACTGTTTTTT.

This chain connects TRBV6-5 to TRBJ2-7, with D perhaps matching TRBD2 (5 bases). The CDR3 has 13 residues. Trimming removed 6 bases from V and 4 bases from J, with 13 bases in between. CDR1 is MNHEY, CDR2 SVGAGI, per germline. The CDR3 bases are TGTGCCAGCAGGGACTCGGACCGGTACGAGCAGTACTTC. It yields the protein CASRDSDRYEQYF.

In this sample, this clone turned up a few times. The gene calls are TRBV19 and TRBJ1-2; 11 bases agree with TRBD1. V was clipped by 2 bases and J by 3 bases; unmatched bases: 5. Germline V CDR1 and CDR2: LNHDA, SQIVND (reference sequence). There are 16 residues in the CDR3. In DNA, the CDR3 is TGTGCCAGTAGTATAACGGGACAGGGGGGTCACTATGGCTACACCTTC. Amino acid sequence: CASSITGQGGHYGYTF.

This chain connects TRBV6-4 to TRBJ1-2; D might be TRBD1 (5 bases). The germline V gene encodes CDR1 MRHNA and CDR2 SNTAGT. The CDR3 contains 13 residues. The V end lost 9 bases, the J end lost 8 bases, and 19 bases lay between the germline ends. In DNA form, the CDR3 reads TGTGCCAGTTCCTCCCAGGGCCTGGGGGGCTACACCTTC. Its protein is CASSSQGLGGYTF.

V is TRBV2 and J is TRBJ1-1, with 12 bases aligning to TRBD1. CDR3 length: 14 residues. Germline assignment: CDR1 SNHLY and CDR2 FYNNEI. V gave up 8 bases and J gave up 8 bases; unmatched junction bases: 9. The chain's CDR3 is CASGDRGHTSEAFF. CDR3 nucleotide sequence: TGTGCCAGCGGGGACAGGGGGCACACCTCGGAAGCTTTCTTT. The complete variable domain, with remaining parts taken from reference TRBV2 and TRBJ1-1, reads EPEVTQTPSHQVTQMGQEVILRCVPISNHLYFYWYRQILGQKVEFLVSFYNNEISEKSEIFDDQFSVERPDGSNFTLKIRSTKLEDSAMYFCASGDRGHTSEAFFGQGTRLTVV.

This clone showed up just once. The J gene is TRBJ1-4, the V gene TRBV6-1; D not certain. V dropped 1 base and J dropped 10 bases, with 16 bases sitting between them. From germline, CDR1 is MNHNS and CDR2 SASEGT. This CDR3 is 15 amino acids long. The CDR3 region has the DNA TGTGCCAGCAGTGAAGGGAGCGGACTGAGCCGAAAACTGTTTTTT. It yields the protein CASSEGSGLSRKLFF.

This clone came up once. The chain has TRBV2 and TRBJ1-1, with D unclear. Trimming stripped 0 bases from V and 6 bases from J, with 5 bases between. This CDR3 comprises 12 residues. Germline CDR1 reads SNHLY; CDR2 reads FYNNEI. In DNA form, the CDR3 reads TGTGCCAGCAGTGAAGCGGTGTCTGAAGCTTTCTTT. Protein sequence: CASSEAVSEAFF. Variable domain in full (rest from reference TRBV2 and TRBJ1-1): EPEVTQTPSHQVTQMGQEVILRCVPISNHLYFYWYRQILGQKVEFLVSFYNNEISEKSEIFDDQFSVERPDGSNFTLKIRSTKLEDSAMYFCASSEAVSEAFFGQGTRLTVV.